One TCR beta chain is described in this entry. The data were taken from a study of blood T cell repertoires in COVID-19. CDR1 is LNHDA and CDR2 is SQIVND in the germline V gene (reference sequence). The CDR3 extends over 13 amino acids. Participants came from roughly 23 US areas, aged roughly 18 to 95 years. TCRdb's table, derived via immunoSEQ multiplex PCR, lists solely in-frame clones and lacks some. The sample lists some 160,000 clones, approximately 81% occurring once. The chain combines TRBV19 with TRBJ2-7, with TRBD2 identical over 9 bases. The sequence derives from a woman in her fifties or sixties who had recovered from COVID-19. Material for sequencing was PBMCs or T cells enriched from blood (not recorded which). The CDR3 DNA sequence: TGTGCTACGTCCGGGACTAGCTACTACGAGCAGTACTTC. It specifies CATSGTSYYEQYF.